This passage covers 27 T cell receptor beta chains from one sample sequenced in a study of T cells in Graves' hyperthyroidism and ophthalmopathy. RNA transcripts provided the source from which TCR beta CDR3 regions were amplified. An initial round of RT-PCR targeting the TCR CDR3 relied on the HTBI primer set. TCRdb re-called the multiplex PCR reads through MiXCR, storing one row per CDR3 protein. The data hold some 250,000 distinct CDR3 sequences, with approximately 15% observed a single time. Sequences were obtained from blood. The receptors originated from a woman between 40 and 55 years old with Graves' hyperthyroidism that later progressed to Graves' ophthalmopathy.

This clonotype has only a few counts. The chain uses TRBV7-3 and TRBJ1-1; D unclear. The germline V and J ends were trimmed by 1 base and 3 bases, with 6 bases remaining between them. CDR3 length: 13 amino acids. Germline loops: CDR1 SGHTA, CDR2 FQGTGA. CDR3 region: CASSLRWDTEAFF. The DNA for the CDR3 is TGTGCCAGCAGCTTAAGGTGGGACACTGAAGCTTTCTTT.

The table lists this clonotype with many counts. V and J are TRBV11-2 and TRBJ2-2; D not certain. V shed 4 bases and J shed 0 bases, with 3 bases lying between them. Looked up from germline, CDR1 is SGHAT and CDR2 is FQNNGV. CDR3 length: 13 residues. CDR3 region: CASSYTNTGELFF. The CDR3 DNA reads as TGTGCCAGCAGCTACACGAACACCGGGGAGCTGTTTTTT.

This clonotype was counted many times. This rearrangement joins TRBV5-4 to TRBJ1-2; tentative D call: TRBD1 (6 bases). Germline assignment: CDR1 SGHNT and CDR2 YYREEE (reference sequence). The CDR3 is 15 residues long. V was clipped by 1 base and J by 2 bases, with 12 bases between them. The CDR3, as DNA: TGTGCCAGCAGCTTGATGTCAGGGGACAACTATGGCTACACCTTC. Amino acid sequence: CASSLMSGDNYGYTF.

This clonotype was observed many times. Here the CDR3 reads CASSLGGTGVREQYF. As DNA, the CDR3 is TGTGCCAGCAGCTTGGGGGGGACAGGGGTGAGGGAGCAGTACTTC. The chain couples TRBV13 to TRBJ2-7; TRBD1 matches at 10 bases. Germline assignment: CDR1 PRHDT and CDR2 FYEKMQ (reference sequence). This CDR3 region has 15 residues. J lost 7 bases, V lost 3 bases, and 9 bases had no gene match.

This clonotype has ten or more counts. In DNA form, the CDR3 reads TGTGCCAGCAGCTTAGGGCTAGCGGCAAAAGTTCTACGAGCAGTGTTGGAAGAGCAGTACTTC. Encoded protein: CASSLGLAAKVLRAVLEEQYF. This sequence joins TRBV7-9 and TRBJ2-7, with TRBD2 matching 7 bases. Germline loops: CDR1 SEHNR, CDR2 FQNEAQ (reference sequence). The CDR3 totals 21 residues. J was trimmed by 7 bases and V by 1 base; bases with no gene match: 28.

V usage is TRBV6-2 or TRBV6-3 and J usage is TRBJ2-1; D ambiguous. CDR3 size: 15 residues. Germline V gene data show CDR1 as MNHEY and CDR2 as SVGEGT. The V gene lost 7 bases and the J gene lost 2 bases, with 15 bases spanning the gap. The CDR3 nucleotides are TGTGCCAGCACCCCTCGGTGGCAACCCTACAATGAGCAGTTCTTC. This translates into CASTPRWQPYNEQFF.

This clonotype has ten or more counts. The J gene is TRBJ2-3, the V gene TRBV6-1, with 13 bases fitting TRBD2. The V gene's germline CDR1 is MNHNS and CDR2 SASEGT. V shed 10 bases and J 5 bases; nucleotides not matched to a gene: 9. The CDR3 has 15 residues. CDR3 sequence (DNA): TGTGCCACCAAACTAGCGGGAGGGCGGGGAGATACGCAGTATTTT. Its translation is CATKLAGGRGDTQYF.

The rearrangement links TRBV4-1 to TRBJ2-7; 9 bases match TRBD2. Looked up from germline, CDR1 is MGHRA and CDR2 is YSYEKL. This CDR3 has 15 residues. The trim removed 0 bases at V and 1 base at J, leaving 1 base unmatched. The CDR3 DNA reads TGCGCCAGCAGCCAAGATCTAGCGGGGTCCTACGAGCAGTACTTC. This codes for CASSQDLAGSYEQYF.

In its sample, this clonotype was seen many times. V is TRBV14 and J is TRBJ2-5, with unresolved D. In germline, CDR1 is SGHDN, CDR2 FVKESK. The CDR3 spans 15 residues. With 5 bases removed from V and 2 bases from J, the gap between germline ends came to 15 bases. Written as DNA, the CDR3 is TGTGCCAGCAGCAAGAATATGATAGGGCAAGAGACCCAGTACTTC. Translating it yields CASSKNMIGQETQYF.

There are many counts of this clonotype. The J gene is TRBJ2-7, the V gene TRBV20-1; 8 bases agree with TRBD2. This CDR3 contains 13 residues. V was pared by 1 base and J by 6 bases, with 5 bases of the junction left unmatched. Germline V gives CDR1 DFQATT, CDR2 SNEGSKA (reference sequence). The CDR3, as DNA: TGCAGTGCTAGAGTTGCACTAGCGGCCGAGCAGTACTTC. Its translation: CSARVALAAEQYF.

The chain links TRBV20-1 to TRBJ1-2, with a tentative D call TRBD1 (6 bases). Germline CDR1 is DFQATT and CDR2 is SNEGSKA (reference sequence). V lost 2 bases, J lost 2 bases, and 9 bases lay in between. This CDR3 spans 13 amino acids. The CDR3 loop is CSARRTANYGYTF. For the CDR3, the DNA is TGCAGTGCTAGAAGGACAGCAAACTATGGCTACACCTTC.

A note on this clonotype: This may arise from a read error, as a much more abundant clone is one base away. The chain joins TRBV28 to TRBJ2-7; 7 positions match TRBD1. Germline V gene data show CDR1 as MDHEN and CDR2 as SYDVKM. The CDR3 covers 14 residues. The CDR3 loop is CASSSTGSSYGQYF. DNA for the CDR3: TGTGCCAGCAGTTCGACAGGGAGCTCCTACGGGCAGTACTTC.

In nucleotides, the CDR3 is TGTGCCAGCTCACCGCGTCAAGGGCTCTCCTACAATGAGCAGTTCTTC. Its translation is CASSPRQGLSYNEQFF. The chain is built from TRBV18 and TRBJ2-1; D is unresolved. CDR1 is KGHSH, CDR2 LQKENI, per germline. The V gene lost 3 bases and the J gene lost 0 bases, with 12 bases spanning the gap. The CDR3 extends over 16 amino acids.

This clonotype was seen repeatedly, ten times or more. The chain recombines TRBV7-9 with TRBJ1-2, with unresolved D. In germline, CDR1 is SEHNR, CDR2 FQNEAQ (reference sequence). CDR3 length equals 15 residues. Trimming took 2 bases from V and 6 from J, leaving 16 bases between them. The CDR3: CASSLIGPTVHGYTF. CDR3 DNA sequence: TGTGCCAGCAGCTTAATTGGACCCACAGTTCATGGCTACACCTTC.

There are a few counts of this clonotype. V gene TRBV7-9 combines with J gene TRBJ2-4, with 8 bases identical to TRBD2. The V segment lost 5 bases and the J segment 9 bases; nucleotides outside the gene matches: 9. The V gene's germline CDR1 is SEHNR and CDR2 FQNEAQ (reference sequence). The CDR3 has 14 amino acids. DNA of the CDR3: TGTGCCAGCAGCCTCGGACTAGCCGAGGGCATTCAGTACTTC. This encodes CASSLGLAEGIQYF.

This clonotype has a count of ten or more. V gene TRBV20-1 combines with J gene TRBJ2-7; 9 bases are a match to TRBD1. CDR1 is DFQATT, CDR2 SNEGSKA, per germline (reference sequence). With V trimmed by 8 bases and J by 5 bases, 7 bases remained unmatched. The CDR3 has 12 amino acids. The CDR3 DNA reads as TGCAGTTGGCTGGGACAGGGTGACGAGCAGTACTTC. It specifies CSWLGQGDEQYF.

This clonotype was seen ten or more times. J is TRBJ2-7 and V is TRBV14, with 8 bases that match TRBD2. The germline CDR1 and CDR2 sequences are SGHDN and FVKESK. The CDR3 has 16 residues. Trimming cost V 0 bases and J 9 bases; bases outside gene matches: 13. CDR3 coding DNA: TGTGCCAGCAGCCAAGATGGAAAGCGGGAGCTTTTACGGCAGTACTTC. Amino acid sequence: CASSQDGKRELLRQYF.

This clonotype was counted many times. The chain carries TRBV24-1 and TRBJ2-1, with TRBD2 as a possible D gene (5 bases). The V end lost 1 base, the J end lost 13 bases, and 16 bases lay between the germline ends. Germline values: CDR1 KGHDR, CDR2 SFDVKD. This CDR3 region has 14 residues. As DNA, the CDR3 is TGTGCCACCAGTGATTTAAAGGAACAGCGGCGCCAGTTCTTC. Its translation: CATSDLKEQRRQFF.

This clonotype was seen ten or more times. J is TRBJ1-5 and V is TRBV28; tentatively, D is TRBD1 (6 bases). Germline assignment: CDR1 MDHEN and CDR2 SYDVKM. The CDR3 has 13 residues. V was cut by 6 bases and J by 2 bases, with 8 bases left in between. The CDR3 sequence: CASRGGGNQPQHF. CDR3 nucleotide sequence: TGTGCCAGCAGGGGGGGCGGCAATCAGCCCCAGCATTTT. The variable domain in full, completed from reference TRBV28 and TRBJ1-5, reads DVKVTQSSRYLVKRTGEKVFLECVQDMDHENMFWYRQDPGLGLRLIYFSYDVKMKEKGDIPEGYSVSREKKERFSLILESASTNQTSMYLCASRGGGNQPQHFGDGTRLSIL.

This clonotype was seen many times. The CDR3 sequence is CATSRSDRVGDEQFF. The CDR3 bases are TGTGCCACCAGCAGGTCGGACAGGGTAGGGGATGAGCAGTTCTTC. The chain has TRBV15 and TRBJ2-1; TRBD1 matches 8 bases. CDR1 and CDR2 (germline): LNHNV, YYDKDF (reference sequence). The CDR3 consists of 15 residues. V lost 3 bases and J lost 8; bases outside the gene matches: 9.

This clonotype appeared a few times. This sequence joins TRBV13 and TRBJ2-7, with D tentatively TRBD2 (6 bases). V lost 0 bases and J 5 bases, leaving 11 bases between the germline ends. The V gene's germline CDR1 is PRHDT and CDR2 FYEKMQ (reference sequence). The CDR3 sequence is 14 residues long. The chain's CDR3 is CASSLGRRVDEQYF. CDR3 nucleotides: TGTGCCAGCAGCTTAGGCCGGAGGGTTGACGAGCAGTACTTC.

This clonotype was seen repeatedly, ten times or more. The chain joins TRBV4-2 to TRBJ2-2; D ambiguous. From germline, CDR1 is LGHNA and CDR2 YNFKEQ. This CDR3 spans 13 amino acids. V gave up 5 bases and J gave up 8 bases, with 12 bases separating them. The CDR3 DNA is TGTGCCAGCAGCGTAGACGCAATTGGGGAGCTGTTTTTT. Translation gives CASSVDAIGELFF.

This clonotype was detected ten times or more. The chain joins TRBV24-1 to TRBJ1-6, with D unresolved. The CDR3 is made up of 14 amino acids. In germline, CDR1 is KGHDR, CDR2 SFDVKD. The V gene lost 4 bases and the J gene lost 6 bases, with 9 bases spanning the gap. The CDR3 sequence: CATSESGPNSPLHF. The DNA of the CDR3 is TGTGCCACCAGTGAATCCGGGCCTAATTCACCCCTCCACTTT.

This clonotype was seen at least ten times. DNA of the CDR3: TGTGCCAGCAGTTCAAGGGGGGCCGTAGGGTACAATGAGCAGTTCTTC. It yields the protein CASSSRGAVGYNEQFF. This chain links TRBV27 with TRBJ2-1, with D perhaps matching TRBD1 or TRBD2 (6 bases each). CDR3 length: 16 amino acids. Germline values: CDR1 MNHEY, CDR2 SMNVEV (reference sequence). The V gene lost 4 bases and the J gene lost 4 bases, with 17 bases spanning the gap.

This clonotype was recorded many times. The genes are TRBV2 and TRBJ2-7; the D is unclear. Deletions cut 7 bases from V and 1 base from J, with 11 bases between. Germline CDR1 is SNHLY and CDR2 is FYNNEI. This CDR3 region has 13 residues. The CDR3 DNA reads as TGTGCCAGCAACCCACAGCATTCCTACGAGCAGTACTTC. This gives the protein CASNPQHSYEQYF.

This clonotype was observed many times. The chain links TRBV11-2 to TRBJ1-6; D is undetermined. The CDR3 consists of 14 residues. Germline V CDR1 and CDR2: SGHAT, FQNNGV. The V gene lost 5 bases and the J gene lost 8 bases, with 13 bases spanning the gap. The CDR3 sequence is CASSPGVRDSPLHF. CDR3 in DNA: TGTGCCAGCAGCCCCGGGGTCAGAGATTCACCCCTCCACTTT.

The V and J genes are TRBV10-3 and TRBJ1-1; 9 bases are shared with TRBD1. Germline trimming cut 5 bases from V and 4 bases from J; bases unmatched to any gene: 2. The CDR3 covers 13 residues. Germline V CDR1 and CDR2: ENHRY, SYGVKD. This chain's CDR3 is CAISTGGGTEAFF. In DNA form, the CDR3 reads TGTGCCATCAGTACAGGGGGCGGCACTGAAGCTTTCTTT.